This T cell receptor (beta chain) was documented in a study of T cell responses to AZD1222 COVID-19 vaccine. Clones were sequenced by immunoSEQ multiplex PCR, and TCRdb holds only the in-frame ones, with some missing. The repertoire includes about 90,000 clones, just over 85% of them detected once, and under 13% sits in the top ten. Study-level results: Variant regions that are unmutated are reportedly the target of nearly half of spike-specific TCRs. At study baseline, merely more than 5 AZD1222 recipients were seropositive. The study sampled repertoires only after the peak T cell response.

V trimming: 4 bases; J trimming: 4 bases; junction bases outside the gene matches: 9. The CDR3 is made up of 15 amino acids. CDR1 SGHDN and CDR2 FVKESK come from the germline V gene. As concerns this clone: Its target is not known.

The rearrangement joins TRBV14 to TRBJ1-1, with 7 bases lining up with TRBD1. The receptor was derived from an adult in good health. The material sequenced was peripheral blood, taken on day 0 of MenACWY control vaccination. CDR3 sequence (DNA): TGTGCCAGCAGCCCGATACAGGGGAGGTCCACTGAAGCTTTCTTT. This sequence encodes CASSPIQGRSTEAFF.